Listed below are T cell receptor beta chains from one sample, sequenced in a study of T cell responses to AZD1222 COVID-19 vaccine. Assay used: immunoSEQ multiplex PCR; TCRdb lists only in-frame clones, some missing. The data contain about 130,000 clones, roughly 88% of them singletons. The specimen comprised peripheral blood, sampled on day 0 of AZD1222 vaccination. The source of these receptors is an adult in good health. Each CDR3 is given with its conserved first and last residue. Fields, in order: CDR3 protein, CDR3 DNA, D gene, V gene, clone size, J gene. D genes are given only for firm matches. The size of a clone is reported for some rows only, either as once, few or many, or as a class for expanded clones.

CASRTELAELTDTQYF	TGTGCCAGCCGTACCGAGCTAGCGGAACTCACAGATACGCAGTATTTT	TRBD2	TRBV5-4	-	TRBJ2-3
CAWNREYTEAFF	TGTGCCTGGAATAGGGAGTACACTGAAGCTTTCTTT	-	TRBV30	-	TRBJ1-1
CASPGEGTQYF	TGTGCCAGCCCTGGGGAGGGGACCCAGTACTTC	-	TRBV21-1	-	TRBJ2-5
CASRDDLGPRKNIQYF	TGTGCCAGCAGGGATGACCTGGGGCCCCGCAAAAACATTCAGTACTTC	-	TRBV6-6	-	TRBJ2-4
CASSYSGDGAGNTIYF	TGTGCCAGCAGTTACTCCGGGGACGGCGCTGGAAACACCATATATTTT	-	TRBV6-5	-	TRBJ1-3
CASSPGDRKNTEAFF	TGTGCCAGCAGCCCAGGGGACAGGAAGAACACTGAAGCTTTCTTT	TRBD1	TRBV7-9	-	TRBJ1-1
CASSPLGEGVAFF	TGTGCCAGCAGCCCCCTCGGGGAGGGTGTAGCTTTCTTT	-	TRBV5-6	-	TRBJ1-1
CASSFTGNEKLFF	TGTGCCAGCAGCTTTACAGGGAATGAAAAACTGTTTTTT	-	TRBV7-9	once	TRBJ1-4
CAWSVLWPNYGYTF	TGTGCCTGGAGTGTACTTTGGCCTAACTATGGCTACACCTTC	-	TRBV30	once	TRBJ1-2
CAISSGQGIGNTIYF	TGTGCCATCAGTTCGGGACAGGGCATCGGAAACACCATATATTTT	TRBD1	TRBV10-3	-	TRBJ1-3
CASSQETSGYTGELFF	TGTGCCAGCAGCCAAGAGACTAGCGGATACACCGGGGAGCTGTTTTTT	TRBD2	TRBV4-2	-	TRBJ2-2
CASSTSEGNEQFF	TGTGCCAGCAGCACGTCAGAGGGAAATGAGCAGTTCTTC	-	TRBV11-2	once	TRBJ2-1
CASSLDGTGGVSPLHF	TGTGCCAGCAGCTTAGATGGGACCGGCGGGGTTTCACCCCTCCACTTT	-	TRBV11-3	-	TRBJ1-6
CASSLVAGQGTGELFF	TGCGCCAGCAGCTTGGTTGCGGGACAGGGGACCGGGGAGCTGTTTTTT	TRBD1	TRBV5-1	-	TRBJ2-2
CASSAQPNYGYTF	TGTGCCAGCAGTGCACAACCTAACTATGGCTACACCTTC	-	TRBV6-4	-	TRBJ1-2
CASSTPGTPSRETQYF	TGTGCCAGTAGTACCCCCGGGACACCGTCCCGAGAGACCCAGTACTTC	-	TRBV19	-	TRBJ2-5
CASIRLAGIGELFF	TGTGCCAGCATTAGGCTAGCGGGAATCGGGGAGCTGTTTTTT	TRBD2	TRBV28	-	TRBJ2-2